A single sample is the source of the 17 T cell receptor beta chains below, sequenced in a study of cytomegalovirus exposure and HLA in healthy donors. 13 Jbeta primers and 60 Vbeta primers were used for the PCR. The table came from immunoSEQ multiplex PCR; TCRdb's copy has only in-frame clones and leaves some out. The data contain about 170,000 clones, approximately 80% of them singletons. The sequenced sample consisted of PBMCs. The source is a woman aged 18-29 years in good health and CMV-seronegative.

The chain recombines TRBV4-3 with TRBJ2-3; TRBD2 matches at 8 bases. The CDR3 length is 19 residues. Per the germline V gene, CDR1 is LGHNA and CDR2 is YSLEER. The junction had 17 bases not matched to a gene; V was cut back by 0 bases and J by 6 bases. The CDR3 sequence: CASSQDTGGGSGIADTQYF. CDR3 nucleotides: TGCGCCAGCAGCCAAGATACGGGGGGGGGTAGCGGGATAGCGGATACGCAGTATTTT.

This clone appeared a single time. This sequence joins TRBV6-1 and TRBJ1-4; 7 nucleotides align to TRBD1. V lost 3 bases and J lost 7; bases outside the gene matches: 8. The germline V gene has CDR1 MNHNS and CDR2 SASEGT. This CDR3 region has 15 residues. In DNA, the CDR3 is TGTGCCAGCAGTGAGGTCGGCAGGGGGGTTGAAAAACTGTTTTTT. It yields the protein CASSEVGRGVEKLFF.

The chain carries TRBV11-2 and TRBJ2-1; D might be TRBD2 (5 bases). The CDR3 is made up of 14 amino acids. Germline lookup yields CDR1 SGHAT and CDR2 FQNNGV. With 5 bases removed from V and 3 bases from J, the gap between germline ends came to 11 bases. The CDR3 DNA reads as TGTGCCAGCAGCCCCGGGGTTGGCTACAATGAGCAGTTCTTC. Translating gives CASSPGVGYNEQFF.

This chain joins TRBV7-8 and TRBJ1-2, with a tentative D call TRBD1 (5 bases). Germline CDR1 and CDR2: SGHVS and FQNEAQ. The CDR3 is made up of 14 amino acids. Trimming cost V 5 bases and J 3 bases, with 13 bases left between them. CDR3 nucleotide sequence: TGTGCCAGCAGCAACGGGGGGGGAGACTATGGCTACACCTTC. Translation: CASSNGGGDYGYTF.

This clone appeared a single time. The chain combines TRBV5-1 with TRBJ1-2; the match to TRBD1 covers 7 bases. This CDR3 region has 15 residues. The junction had 8 bases not matched to a gene; V was cut back by 4 bases and J by 2 bases. Germline lookup yields CDR1 SGHRS and CDR2 YFSETQ. As DNA, the CDR3 is TGCGCCAGCAGCCGGGGACAGACCAGCAACTATGGCTACACCTTC. It codes for CASSRGQTSNYGYTF.

The CDR3 loop reads CASSPRALRGIGYGYTF. CDR3 sequence (DNA): TGTGCCAGCAGTCCCCGCGCGTTAAGGGGAATAGGCTATGGCTACACCTTC. The chain carries TRBV28 and TRBJ1-2, with D possibly being TRBD1 (5 bases). Trimming took 5 bases from V and 4 from J, leaving 23 bases between them. Per germline, CDR1 MDHEN and CDR2 SYDVKM. The CDR3 runs to 17 residues.

The chain recombines TRBV5-6 with TRBJ2-7; D is undetermined. V shed 0 bases and J shed 3 bases, with 4 bases lying between them. Germline V gene sequence: CDR1 SGHDT, CDR2 YYEEEE. This CDR3 region has 12 residues. For the CDR3, the DNA is TGTGCCAGCAGCTTGGGAGACTACGAGCAGTACTTC. Protein product: CASSLGDYEQYF.

This clone was detected only once. Written as DNA, the CDR3 is TGTGCCAGCAGCCCGGCTGGACAGGGTAGGTTAAGCAATCAGCCCCAGCATTTT. Protein sequence: CASSPAGQGRLSNQPQHF. V and J are TRBV27 and TRBJ1-5; the match to TRBD1 covers 8 bases. Germline V gives CDR1 MNHEY, CDR2 SMNVEV (reference sequence). The ends lost 6 bases at V and 1 base at J; junction bases unmatched: 14. The CDR3 extends over 18 amino acids.

CDR3 sequence (DNA): TGTGCCAGCAGTTACTCGACGGCAGGGGATGAAAAACTGTTTTTT. It codes for CASSYSTAGDEKLFF. The chain couples TRBV6-6 to TRBJ1-4; tentatively, D is TRBD1 (6 bases). The CDR3 contains 15 residues. V was trimmed by 0 bases and J by 6 bases, leaving 11 bases between them. Germline V gives CDR1 MNHNY, CDR2 SVGAGI (reference sequence).

Only a few counts were recorded for this clone. V gene TRBV5-1 combines with J gene TRBJ2-2, with 9 bases lining up with TRBD1. Germline V lookup: CDR1 SGHRS, CDR2 YFSETQ. Trimming at V came to 4 bases and at J to 6 bases, leaving 4 bases not matched to a gene. This CDR3 contains 14 residues. The CDR3 spells CASSGTGQPGELFF. In DNA form, the CDR3 reads TGCGCCAGCAGCGGGACAGGGCAACCCGGGGAGCTGTTTTTT.

The genes are TRBV28 and TRBJ2-5, with TRBD2 matching 10 bases. The CDR3 is 16 residues long. CDR1 and CDR2 (germline): MDHEN, SYDVKM. The V and J ends lost 8 bases and 5 bases, in that order; junction bases with no gene match: 14. The CDR3 loop is CASLKREGWYKETQYF. Here the CDR3 DNA reads TGTGCCAGCTTAAAGCGGGAGGGGTGGTATAAGGAGACCCAGTACTTC.

The chain joins TRBV19 to TRBJ2-1, with a weak D call TRBD1 (5 bases). Germline V gives CDR1 LNHDA, CDR2 SQIVND (reference sequence). This CDR3 is 12 amino acids long. Trimming took 2 bases from V and 10 from J, leaving 9 bases between them. The CDR3 is CASSIRTNEQFF. The CDR3 DNA is TGTGCCAGTAGTATAAGGACAAACGAGCAGTTCTTC.

The rearrangement joins TRBV7-3 to TRBJ2-3; possibly TRBD1 for D (6 bases). The ends were cut back, 6 bases at V and 6 bases at J, with 22 bases in the middle. The CDR3 has 16 amino acids. CDR1 and CDR2 (germline): SGHTA, FQGTGA. CDR3 sequence (DNA): TGTGCCAGCAGTCCTACCTCAGGGGCCCCGCGGGATACGCAGTATTTT. It codes for CASSPTSGAPRDTQYF.

This clone has only a few counts. The CDR3 nucleotides read TGTGCCACCAAACTAGCGGGCCTCTCTGGGGCCAACGTCCTGACTTTC. Translating it yields CATKLAGLSGANVLTF. The chain links TRBV28 to TRBJ2-6; TRBD2 aligns across 9 bases. The CDR3 sequence is 16 residues long. Germline CDR1 MDHEN, CDR2 SYDVKM. V was pared by 10 bases and J by 0 bases, with 7 bases of the junction left unmatched.

In its sample, this clone was seen once. This chain joins TRBV4-1 and TRBJ2-3, with D possibly matching TRBD2 (5 bases). This CDR3 spans 13 amino acids. Germline assignment: CDR1 MGHRA and CDR2 YSYEKL. Trimming left V 0 bases short and J 4 bases short, with 5 bases between. The CDR3 bases are TGCGCCAGCAGCCAAGACGGGGCAGATACGCAGTATTTT. Translation: CASSQDGADTQYF.

The J gene is TRBJ1-3, the V gene TRBV6-5; 7 nucleotides align to TRBD1. Germline V gene lookup returns CDR1 MNHEY and CDR2 SVGAGI. V was pared by 6 bases and J by 2 bases, with 7 bases of the junction left unmatched. The CDR3 is made up of 15 amino acids. The CDR3 here is CASSPTGTAGNTIYF. CDR3 nucleotide sequence: TGTGCCAGCAGCCCTACCGGGACAGCTGGAAACACCATATATTTT.

This clone is termed medium-sized. J is TRBJ1-5 and V is TRBV15; unclear D gene. The ends were cut back, 0 bases at V and 5 bases at J, with 11 bases in the middle. Germline V gene sequence: CDR1 LNHNV, CDR2 YYDKDF (reference sequence). The CDR3 extends over 15 amino acids. This CDR3 is CATSRDREGHQPQHF. In DNA form, the CDR3 reads TGTGCCACCAGCAGAGATCGTGAGGGCCATCAGCCCCAGCATTTT.